These 23 T cell receptor beta chains were all obtained from the same sample, sequenced in a study of T cell responses to AZD1222 COVID-19 vaccine. Assay: immunoSEQ multiplex PCR; the TCRdb copy retains only in-frame clones and omits some. The data contain over 150,000 clones, around 89% of them seen just once; the ten biggest clones take up around 3%. The source was peripheral blood, collected on day 0 of AZD1222 vaccination. These receptors originate from an adult in good health.

The chain links TRBV19 to TRBJ1-2; possible D gene TRBD1, 5 bases. Germline CDR1 reads LNHDA; CDR2 reads SQIVND (reference sequence). The CDR3 is made up of 11 amino acids. V shed 8 bases and J shed 4 bases, with 8 bases lying between them. The CDR3 sequence is CASGDSYGYTF. The CDR3 DNA sequence: TGTGCCAGTGGTGACAGCTATGGCTACACCTTC.

J is TRBJ1-6 and V is TRBV19; D uncertain. Per the germline V gene, CDR1 is LNHDA and CDR2 is SQIVND (reference sequence). V gave up 11 bases and J gave up 0 bases, with 17 bases separating them. The CDR3 runs to 16 residues. The DNA of the CDR3 is TGTGCCGGTCAAAGGCAGCCCCACTCCTATAATTCACCCCTCCACTTT. This gives the protein CAGQRQPHSYNSPLHF.

The chain joins TRBV13 to TRBJ1-1; no definite D call. Germline lookup yields CDR1 PRHDT and CDR2 FYEKMQ (reference sequence). This CDR3 comprises 12 residues. The ends were cut back, 2 bases at V and 1 base at J, with 2 bases in the middle. This CDR3 is CASSLRNTEAFF. The DNA of the CDR3 is TGTGCCAGCAGCTTAAGGAACACTGAAGCTTTCTTT.

The rearrangement links TRBV28 to TRBJ1-3; D possibly corresponds to TRBD1 (5 bases). Germline-derived CDR1 and CDR2 are MDHEN and SYDVKM. The CDR3 totals 14 residues. V was pared by 8 bases and J by 2 bases, with 13 bases between. The CDR3 protein is CASRGPQTGNTIYF. CDR3 DNA: TGTGCCAGCCGGGGCCCGCAGACTGGAAACACCATATATTTT.

This clone showed up just once. V usage is TRBV7-2 and J usage is TRBJ2-7; D tentatively fits TRBD1 or TRBD2 (5 bases each). Trimming removed 5 bases at V and 8 bases at J, with 16 bases between. The length of the CDR3 is 13 residues. Germline V lookup: CDR1 SGHTA, CDR2 FQGNSA. CDR3 DNA sequence: TGTGCCAGCAGCCCGGGGCCAGGCCCTCAGCAGTACTTC. Encoded protein: CASSPGPGPQQYF.

The genes are TRBV10-3 and TRBJ2-3; 10 bases are a match to TRBD1. The CDR3 is made up of 13 amino acids. Germline values: CDR1 ENHRY, CDR2 SYGVKD. J lost 4 bases, V lost 8 bases, and 3 bases had no gene match. In DNA form, the CDR3 reads TGTGCCATCGGGACAGGGGCCTCAGATACGCAGTATTTT. Amino acids: CAIGTGASDTQYF.

The rearrangement uses TRBV28 and TRBJ1-4; D may be TRBD1 (5 bases). Looked up from germline, CDR1 is MDHEN and CDR2 is SYDVKM. V shed 6 bases and J shed 4 bases, with 15 bases lying between them. There are 15 residues in the CDR3. In nucleotides, the CDR3 is TGTGCCAGCAGCCGCGGGGGACCGCTTAATGAAAAACTGTTTTTT. Amino acids: CASSRGGPLNEKLFF.

The sample holds a few counts of this clone. The rearrangement joins TRBV9 to TRBJ1-1; 8 bases fit TRBD1. The ends lost 1 base at V and 7 bases at J; junction bases unmatched: 6. CDR3 size: 14 residues. Germline values: CDR1 SGDLS, CDR2 YYNGEE. The CDR3: CASSVTDRADEAFF. DNA of the CDR3: TGTGCCAGCAGCGTAACGGACAGGGCTGATGAAGCTTTCTTT.

This clone was detected once. The rearrangement links TRBV6-5 to TRBJ1-1; tentative D call: TRBD1 (6 bases). The V and J ends lost 2 bases and 10 bases respectively, with 11 bases between them. Germline-derived CDR1 and CDR2 are MNHEY and SVGAGI. This CDR3 has 12 residues. Here the CDR3 DNA reads TGTGCCAGCAGTTACCTTGGACAGATAGCTTTCTTT. It specifies CASSYLGQIAFF.

The rearrangement uses TRBV25-1 and TRBJ1-3; 8 nucleotides line up with TRBD1. The CDR3 is 16 amino acids. J gave up 0 bases and V 4 bases, and 5 bases lay outside the gene matches. The germline CDR1 and CDR2 sequences are MGHDK and SYGVNS. This CDR3 is CASSVRTGSSGNTIYF. CDR3 sequence (DNA): TGTGCCAGCAGTGTGAGGACAGGGAGCTCTGGAAACACCATATATTTT. The variable domain in full, completed from reference TRBV25-1 and TRBJ1-3, reads EADIYQTPRYLVIGTGKKITLECSQTMGHDKMYWYQQDPGMELHLIHYSYGVNSTEKGDLSSESTVSRIRTEHFPLTLESARPSHTSQYLCASSVRTGSSGNTIYFGEGSWLTVV.

The J gene is TRBJ2-7, the V gene TRBV19; D not certain. The germline V gene encodes CDR1 LNHDA and CDR2 SQIVND (reference sequence). Trimming took off 3 bases at V and 3 bases at J, with 9 bases between the two ends. CDR3 length equals 13 residues. The CDR3 DNA follows: TGTGCCAGTAGTATTACCCCCGGCTACGAGCAGTACTTC. It encodes CASSITPGYEQYF.

The chain uses TRBV10-3 and TRBJ2-3; no definite D call. The CDR3 spans 12 residues. From germline, CDR1 is ENHRY and CDR2 SYGVKD. V shed 3 bases and J shed 3 bases, with 4 bases lying between them. CDR3 in amino acids: CAISDRTDTQYF. DNA for the CDR3: TGTGCCATCAGTGACAGAACAGATACGCAGTATTTT.

The V call is TRBV12-3 or TRBV12-4, the J call TRBJ2-7; 7 bases are shared with TRBD2. CDR3 length: 13 amino acids. V was pared by 6 bases and J by 3 bases, with 5 bases of the junction left unmatched. CDR3: CASSTGRVYEQYF. The CDR3 bases are TGTGCCAGCAGCACGGGGAGGGTCTACGAGCAGTACTTC.

In this sample, this clone turned up many times. J is TRBJ2-1 and V is TRBV4-1; possibly TRBD2 for D (6 bases). Per germline, CDR1 MGHRA and CDR2 YSYEKL. The CDR3 is made up of 15 amino acids. V lost 0 bases and J 5 bases, leaving 11 bases between the germline ends. CDR3 protein: CASSQDRGIHNEQFF. For the CDR3, the DNA is TGCGCCAGCAGCCAAGACCGGGGGATCCACAATGAGCAGTTCTTC.

This clone showed up just once. The rearrangement uses TRBV12-3 or TRBV12-4 and TRBJ2-5; D is unclear. Trimming removed 3 bases at V and 5 bases at J, with 10 bases between. This CDR3 is 13 amino acids long. This CDR3 is CASSFSWRETQYF. CDR3 DNA sequence: TGTGCCAGCAGTTTTAGTTGGCGGGAGACCCAGTACTTC.

A note on this clone: A read error may account for a junction end that differs from germline. The genes are TRBV18 and TRBJ2-3, with D unclear. This CDR3 contains 15 residues. Germline CDR1 KGHSH, CDR2 LQKENI. The CDR3 DNA is TGTGCCAGCTCACCGCCATACAGTACGAATTCACCGGAGAATTTT. Translating it yields CASSPPYSTNSPENF.

The table lists this clone with a count of one. This rearrangement joins TRBV27 to TRBJ1-1, with D maybe TRBD1 (5 bases). The ends were cut back, 8 bases at V and 4 bases at J, with 11 bases in the middle. Germline CDR1 and CDR2: MNHEY and SMNVEV (reference sequence). The CDR3 loop spans 12 amino acids. CDR3 nucleotide sequence: TGTGCCAGCCGGGGGGTGGGCACTGAAGCTTTCTTT. This encodes CASRGVGTEAFF.

The chain is built from TRBV10-2 and TRBJ1-6; TRBD1 is a possible D gene (5 bases). The V end was cut by 3 bases, the J end by 8 bases, with 14 bases between. The germline V gene encodes CDR1 WSHSY and CDR2 SAAADI. This CDR3 spans 15 amino acids. DNA of the CDR3: TGCGCCAGCAGTGACTCTACGCAGGGACATTCACCCCTCCACTTT. This translates into CASSDSTQGHSPLHF.

The CDR3 protein is CASSESGRMGTEAFF. The CDR3 nucleotides are TGTGCCAGCAGTGAATCTGGGCGGATGGGCACTGAAGCTTTCTTT. The chain recombines TRBV2 with TRBJ1-1, with D unclear. Germline V lookup: CDR1 SNHLY, CDR2 FYNNEI. The CDR3 contains 15 residues. Trimming took off 2 bases at V and 4 bases at J, with 14 bases between the two ends.

The V call is TRBV2, the J call TRBJ1-6; D remains unclear. V gave up 6 bases and J gave up 0 bases, with 12 bases separating them. The CDR3 loop spans 16 amino acids. CDR1 is SNHLY, CDR2 FYNNEI, per germline. The DNA of the CDR3 is TGTGCCAGCAGGGCCGACCGTAGCTCCTATAATTCACCCCTCCACTTT. This sequence encodes CASRADRSSYNSPLHF.

J is TRBJ2-2 and V is TRBV5-1; 7 bases align to TRBD2. Germline V CDR1 and CDR2: SGHRS, YFSETQ. CDR3 length: 17 residues. J lost 1 base, V lost 5 bases, and 11 bases had no gene match. This chain's CDR3 is CASRQALTGGNTGELFF. The CDR3 DNA reads as TGCGCCAGCAGGCAGGCCCTAACGGGGGGGAACACCGGGGAGCTGTTTTTT.

The V and J genes are TRBV4-2 and TRBJ2-5, with TRBD2 identical over 7 bases. Germline V gene lookup returns CDR1 LGHNA and CDR2 YNFKEQ. This CDR3 is 14 amino acids long. Unmatched junction bases numbered 0, after V lost 1 base and J lost 1 base. CDR3 sequence: CASSQGTSQETQYF. For the CDR3, the DNA is TGTGCCAGCAGCCAAGGGACTAGCCAAGAGACCCAGTACTTC.

The chain recombines TRBV6-5 with TRBJ1-5; TRBD1 matches 8 bases. Trimming at V came to 7 bases and at J to 5 bases, leaving 7 bases not matched to a gene. Germline CDR1 MNHEY, CDR2 SVGAGI. The CDR3 consists of 14 residues. The CDR3 loop is CASTRDRSYQPQHF. CDR3 DNA sequence: TGTGCCAGCACCCGGGACAGGTCTTATCAGCCCCAGCATTTT.